One sample yielded the 20 T cell receptor beta chains listed below, sequenced in a study of shared clonotypes between healthy human individuals. The data were produced by immunoSEQ multiplex PCR, yet TCRdb's version contains in-frame clones alone and is incomplete. The table has 2,500,000 or so clones, about nine tenths seen once. The sequencing sample was made of naive CD4+ T cells from PBMCs. Subset reported: CD45RA+ positively selected. Receptors originate from a man younger than 35 in good health. Some clones in this sample may be carry-over from other donors' samples.

Points on this clone: Other DNA sequences in the sample encode the same CDR3. The chain uses TRBV9 and TRBJ2-7; D call uncertain. Germline CDR1 and CDR2: SGDLS and YYNGEE. The V and J ends lost 0 bases and 6 bases respectively, with 10 bases between them. The CDR3 runs 13 residues. The CDR3 here is CASSVVGIGEQYF. CDR3 DNA: TGTGCCAGCAGCGTAGTGGGTATTGGCGAGCAGTACTTC.

The chain uses TRBV28 and TRBJ1-1, with unresolved D. This CDR3 region has 16 residues. Germline assignment: CDR1 MDHEN and CDR2 SYDVKM. V was shortened by 6 bases and J by 0 bases, with 17 bases between the two germline ends. CDR3 coding DNA: TGTGCCAGCAGCACATCTTCCTTAGGGCTGAACACTGAAGCTTTCTTT. The encoded protein is CASSTSSLGLNTEAFF.

The chain has TRBV7-2 and TRBJ2-7; TRBD2 matches 9 bases. The V and J ends lost 0 bases and 4 bases, in that order; junction bases with no gene match: 4. Germline assignment: CDR1 SGHTA and CDR2 FQGNSA. The CDR3 sequence is 15 residues long. The CDR3 DNA is TGTGCCAGCAGCTTAGCCACGACTAGCGGATACGAGCAGTACTTC. Its translation: CASSLATTSGYEQYF.

For this clone: This same CDR3 is encoded by further DNA sequences in the sample. V gene TRBV7-2 combines with J gene TRBJ2-7, with a tentative D call TRBD1 (5 bases). This CDR3 region has 14 residues. The germline V gene has CDR1 SGHTA and CDR2 FQGNSA. V was clipped by 4 bases and J by 0 bases, with 10 bases between them. The CDR3 DNA is TGTGCCAGCAGCTCCGGACACTACTCCTACGAGCAGTACTTC. Protein product: CASSSGHYSYEQYF.

V is TRBV7-2 and J is TRBJ2-2; D remains ambiguous. CDR1 SGHTA and CDR2 FQGNSA come from the germline V gene. V was pared by 2 bases and J by 6 bases, with 13 bases between. This CDR3 spans 15 amino acids. CDR3 DNA sequence: TGTGCCAGCAGCTTATCATCGCGGAATTCCGGGGAGCTGTTTTTT. Translated, it gives CASSLSSRNSGELFF.

The DNA of the CDR3 is TGTGCCAGCAGCTGGGATAATAACTATGGCTACACCTTC. Translation gives CASSWDNNYGYTF. The rearrangement uses TRBV7-3 and TRBJ1-2; D unclear. Germline values: CDR1 SGHTA, CDR2 FQGTGA. V lost 4 bases, J lost 1 base, and 7 bases lay in between. The CDR3 consists of 13 residues.

This sequence joins TRBV9 and TRBJ1-2, with 10 bases lining up with TRBD1. The CDR3 spans 15 residues. V was pared by 6 bases and J by 3 bases, with 8 bases of the junction left unmatched. Germline CDR1 reads SGDLS; CDR2 reads YYNGEE. The CDR3 loop is CASNPRGTGDYGYTF. In DNA form, the CDR3 reads TGTGCCAGCAACCCCCGAGGGACAGGGGACTATGGCTACACCTTC. Full variable domain (remainder filled in from reference TRBV9 and TRBJ1-2): DSGVTQTPKHLITATGQRVTLRCSPRSGDLSVYWYQQSLDQGLQFLIQYYNGEERAKGNILERFSAQQFPDLHSELNLSSLELGDSALYFCASNPRGTGDYGYTFGSGTRLTVV.

The chain links TRBV5-6 to TRBJ2-3; the D gene is possibly TRBD1 (6 bases). This CDR3 comprises 16 residues. Trimming pared 4 bases from V and 2 bases from J, leaving 17 bases between. Germline V lookup: CDR1 SGHDT, CDR2 YYEEEE. The CDR3 protein is CASSRLGRTDTDTQYF. The CDR3 DNA sequence: TGTGCCAGCAGCCGCCTGGGCAGGACAGACACAGATACGCAGTATTTT.

The J gene is TRBJ2-1, the V gene TRBV19; TRBD2 is a possible D gene (5 bases). This CDR3 comprises 13 residues. V was pared by 6 bases and J by 5 bases, with 11 bases between. Germline loops: CDR1 LNHDA, CDR2 SQIVND (reference sequence). The CDR3 bases are TGTGCCAGTAGAAGGACGGGAAACAATGAGCAGTTCTTC. Translation gives CASRRTGNNEQFF.

The chain joins TRBV2 to TRBJ2-4; possibly TRBD2 for D (5 bases). V was clipped by 6 bases and J by 5 bases, with 8 bases between them. The CDR3 has 12 residues. Germline V CDR1 and CDR2: SNHLY, FYNNEI. CDR3 nucleotide sequence: TGTGCCAGCAGCTTCGGGGAAAACATTCAGTACTTC. Translation gives CASSFGENIQYF.

In regard to this clone: Other DNA sequences from this sample encode an identical CDR3 as well. This sequence joins TRBV6-5 and TRBJ2-1; no clear D. The CDR3 extends over 13 amino acids. The germline CDR1 and CDR2 sequences are MNHEY and SVGAGI. Trimming shortened V by 0 bases and J by 3 bases, and 3 bases separated the two germline ends. CDR3 bases: TGTGCCAGCAGTTACTCGAGCTACAATGAGCAGTTCTTC. Protein: CASSYSSYNEQFF.

This chain joins TRBV5-1 and TRBJ2-5; TRBD2 aligns across 8 bases. The CDR3 length is 18 residues. The germline gives CDR1 SGHRS, CDR2 YFSETQ. J lost 1 base, V lost 0 bases, and 11 bases had no gene match. The DNA for the CDR3 is TGCGCCAGCAGCTTGGGCAGGGTAGCGGGATCGATCCAAGAGACCCAGTACTTC. It yields the protein CASSLGRVAGSIQETQYF.

The rearrangement links TRBV11-2 to TRBJ1-1; weak D call: TRBD1 (5 bases). The germline V gene has CDR1 SGHAT and CDR2 FQNNGV. Trimming cost V 1 base and J 5 bases, with 11 bases left between them. CDR3 length: 14 amino acids. CDR3 sequence reads: CASSLAVRETEAFF. Here the CDR3 DNA reads TGTGCCAGCAGCTTAGCGGTCAGGGAGACTGAAGCTTTCTTT.

V is TRBV27 and J is TRBJ2-7; 8 bases agree with TRBD1. The CDR3 contains 16 residues. The ends lost 4 bases at V and 0 bases at J; junction bases unmatched: 8. CDR1 and CDR2 from the germline V gene are MNHEY and SMNVEV (reference sequence). Here the CDR3 DNA reads TGTGCCAGCAGTTCCACATACACAGGGGGCTCCTACGAGCAGTACTTC. The encoded protein is CASSSTYTGGSYEQYF.

The chain carries TRBV7-3 and TRBJ2-5, with 11 bases identical to TRBD2. Per germline, CDR1 SGHTA and CDR2 FQGTGA. Germline trimming cut 5 bases from V and 5 bases from J; bases unmatched to any gene: 10. The CDR3 spans 16 residues. CDR3 in DNA: TGTGCCAGCAGCCCGACGGGACTAGCGGCTCGTGAGACCCAGTACTTC. Its translation: CASSPTGLAARETQYF.

This clone has just one count. The chain links TRBV5-4 to TRBJ2-3; D is tentatively TRBD1 or TRBD2 (7 bases each). Trimming stripped 4 bases from V and 2 bases from J, with 17 bases between. The CDR3 extends over 16 amino acids. Germline-derived CDR1 and CDR2 are SGHNT and YYREEE (reference sequence). CDR3 nucleotide sequence: TGTGCCAGCAGCCCGGGGGGAGGGGGCCTCACAGATACGCAGTATTTT. It codes for CASSPGGGGLTDTQYF. The full variable domain, rest sourced from reference TRBV5-4 and TRBJ2-3, is ETGVTQSPTHLIKTRGQQVTLRCSSQSGHNTVSWYQQALGQGPQFIFQYYREEENGRGNFPPRFSGLQFPNYSSELNVNALELDDSALYLCASSPGGGGLTDTQYFGPGTRLTVL.

Details on this clone: The sample contains more than one DNA sequence encoding this CDR3. The chain combines TRBV9 with TRBJ1-2; no definite D call. The germline gives CDR1 SGDLS, CDR2 YYNGEE. This CDR3 region has 14 residues. Trimming removed 0 bases at V and 2 bases at J, with 8 bases between. CDR3 nucleotides: TGTGCCAGCAGCGTAGAGGCGGCAAACTATGGCTACACCTTC. It yields the protein CASSVEAANYGYTF.

To note about this clone: A clone one base away is much larger, so this may be a read error. Other DNA variants within this sample encode the same CDR3. V and J are TRBV11-3 and TRBJ1-1; D might be TRBD1 (5 bases). The CDR3 extends over 12 amino acids. Germline V gives CDR1 SGHNT, CDR2 YENEEA. V was trimmed by 5 bases and J by 3 bases, leaving 7 bases between them. For the CDR3, the DNA is TGTGCCAGCAGCCGGGGGGACACTGAAGCTTTCTTT. Translating gives CASSRGDTEAFF.

The V gene is TRBV7-3, the J gene TRBJ2-2; D is possibly TRBD1 (6 bases). Germline V gene sequence: CDR1 SGHTA, CDR2 FQGTGA. This CDR3 contains 17 residues. V lost 5 bases and J 5 bases, leaving 21 bases between the germline ends. The chain's CDR3 is CASSPGRGLQRTGELFF. CDR3 DNA sequence: TGTGCCAGCAGCCCTGGCAGGGGTCTTCAGAGGACCGGGGAGCTGTTTTTT.

V usage is TRBV9 and J usage is TRBJ2-2; TRBD1 is a possible D gene (5 bases). This CDR3 contains 15 residues. Germline V gene lookup returns CDR1 SGDLS and CDR2 YYNGEE. The ends were cut back, 1 base at V and 8 bases at J, with 15 bases in the middle. Here the CDR3 reads CASSVQGTPWGELFF. The CDR3 nucleotides read TGTGCCAGCAGCGTACAGGGCACCCCCTGGGGGGAGCTGTTTTTT.